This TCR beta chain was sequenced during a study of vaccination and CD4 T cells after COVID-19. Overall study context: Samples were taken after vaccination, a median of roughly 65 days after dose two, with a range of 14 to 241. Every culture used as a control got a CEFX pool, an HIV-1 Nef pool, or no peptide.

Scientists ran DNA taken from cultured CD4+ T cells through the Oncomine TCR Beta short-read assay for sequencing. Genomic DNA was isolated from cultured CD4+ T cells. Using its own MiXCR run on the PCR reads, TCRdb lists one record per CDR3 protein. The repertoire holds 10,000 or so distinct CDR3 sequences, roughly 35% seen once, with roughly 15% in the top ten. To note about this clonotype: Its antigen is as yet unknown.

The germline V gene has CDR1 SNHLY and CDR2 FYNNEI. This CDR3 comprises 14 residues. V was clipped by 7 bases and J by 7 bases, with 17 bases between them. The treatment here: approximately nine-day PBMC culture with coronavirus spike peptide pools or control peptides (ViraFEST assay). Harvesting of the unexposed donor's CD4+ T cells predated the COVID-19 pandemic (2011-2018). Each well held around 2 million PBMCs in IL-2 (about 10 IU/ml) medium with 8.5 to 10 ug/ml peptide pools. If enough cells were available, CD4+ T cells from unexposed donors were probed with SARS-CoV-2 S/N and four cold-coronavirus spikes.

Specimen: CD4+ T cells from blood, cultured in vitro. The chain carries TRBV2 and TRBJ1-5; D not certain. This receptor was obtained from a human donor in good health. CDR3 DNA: TGTGCCAGCACGTTGGCCCCAGGCCTCCAGCCCCAGCATTTT. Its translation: CASTLAPGLQPQHF.